This TCR beta chain emerged from a study of OX40 agonist ivuxolimab in advanced cancers. Overall study context: Given to patients was ivuxolimab, an agonistic anti-OX40 (CD134) antibody. Study conclusions and caveats: CD4+ and CD8+ blood T cells expanded clonally by week 6 at 0.1 to 3.0 mg/kg. The study found that CD8+ T cells averaged more expanded clones than CD4+. Some of the nonresponding patients also showed low levels of normalized T-cell clonal expansion.

This clone was observed once. Its antigen remains unidentified. Assay: immunoSEQ multiplex PCR; the TCRdb copy retains only in-frame clones and omits some. The sample shows about 70,000 clones, approximately 89% of them seen only once. The material sequenced was CD4+ or CD8+ T cells sorted from blood, taken in a trial of the OX40 agonist ivuxolimab. This receptor was taken from an adult with an advanced solid tumor such as melanoma, head and neck, liver or kidney cancer.

The CDR3 here is CASSLGGIGDTEAFF. CDR3 DNA sequence: TGTGCCAGCAGCTTGGGGGGCATCGGTGACACTGAAGCTTTCTTT. The chain uses TRBV11-2 and TRBJ1-1; a possible D gene is TRBD1 (6 bases). The CDR3 length is 15 residues. Germline CDR1 reads SGHAT; CDR2 reads FQNNGV. Trimming took off 3 bases at V and 3 bases at J, with 14 bases between the two ends.